One sample yielded the 5 T cell receptor beta chains listed below, sequenced in a study of T cells in Graves' hyperthyroidism and ophthalmopathy. Amplification of TCR beta CDR3 regions was performed using RNA transcripts as template. First-round RT-PCR of the TCR CDR3 relied on the HTBI primer set. Using its own MiXCR run on the multiplex PCR reads, TCRdb lists one record per CDR3 protein. Here the sample spans some 350,000 distinct CDR3 sequences, roughly an eighth being singletons. The sequencing sample was made of blood. The origin of the receptors is a woman in her thirties or forties with Graves' ophthalmopathy.

The genes are TRBV6-5 and TRBJ1-2; 10 bases line up with TRBD1. The CDR3 consists of 15 residues. V shed 0 bases, J shed 8 bases, and the junction held 6 bases outside the gene matches. Per germline, CDR1 MNHEY and CDR2 SVGAGI. CDR3 residues: CASSYSGQGKGGYTF. In nucleotides, the CDR3 is TGTGCCAGCAGTTACTCGGGACAGGGGAAAGGGGGCTACACCTTC.

J is TRBJ2-1 and V is TRBV29-1; 7 nucleotides match TRBD1. The germline V gene encodes CDR1 SQVTM and CDR2 ANQGSEA. V gave up 6 bases and J gave up 7 bases; unmatched junction bases: 24. The CDR3 sequence is 18 residues long. The CDR3 sequence is CSVLPGQIKPQTCNEQFF. The CDR3 coding sequence is TGCAGCGTACTTCCGGGACAGATAAAGCCACAGACGTGTAATGAGCAGTTCTTC.

V and J are TRBV7-9 and TRBJ1-2, with D possibly TRBD1 on 6 matching bases. CDR3 length: 15 amino acids. Germline V gene lookup returns CDR1 SEHNR and CDR2 FQNEAQ (reference sequence). Trimming pared 4 bases from V and 4 bases from J, leaving 16 bases between. DNA for the CDR3: TGTGCCAGCAGCTCGGGACCGGTGGGGGCCTATGGCTACACCTTC. Its translation is CASSSGPVGAYGYTF.

In its sample, this clonotype was seen a few times. The V gene is TRBV5-1, the J gene TRBJ2-2; TRBD1 matches 10 bases. Unmatched junction bases numbered 7, after V lost 7 bases and J lost 4 bases. Germline lookup yields CDR1 SGHRS and CDR2 YFSETQ. CDR3 length equals 15 residues. Written as DNA, the CDR3 is TGCGCCAGCGGGACAGGGGAACGTGTCACCGGGGAGCTGTTTTTT. This sequence encodes CASGTGERVTGELFF.

Turning to this clonotype: A much more abundant neighbour one base away suggests this may be a read error. The chain uses TRBV5-1 and TRBJ1-2, with D hard to call. V was trimmed by 4 bases and J by 1 base, leaving 8 bases between them. The CDR3 consists of 13 residues. CDR1 is SGHRS and CDR2 is YFSETQ in the germline V gene. The CDR3 region has the DNA TGCGCCAGCAGCAACACCGTTAACTATGGCTACACCTTC. Translating gives CASSNTVNYGYTF.